This T cell receptor (beta chain) was identified in a study of breast tumors, draining lymph nodes, adjacent tissues. Broader study findings: Data fit most tumor T cells coming from lymph node, expanding in tumor. Compared with basal-like, luminal-like tumors shared significantly more repertoire with nontumor tissue. Tumor T cell lymph node origin was a supported hypothesis, not proven. Compared with lymph nodes, tumors were less diverse; compared with nontumor tissue, more.

This clonotype was seen a few times. What it binds is unknown. Since a much larger clone is just one base distant, this may be a read error. Using its own MiXCR run on the multiplex PCR reads, TCRdb lists one record per CDR3 protein. The repertoire has some 110,000 distinct CDR3 sequences, roughly 29% of them found once; the top ten carry approximately 5.4%. Axillary draining lymph nodes of breast cancer patients supplied the node samples. The source material was axillary lymph node tissue. The TCR was taken from a female donor with breast cancer. Some clones in this sample may be carry-over from other donors' samples.

The CDR3 loop is CASSLGRPGATRHQPQHF. DNA for the CDR3: TGTGCCAGCAGCTTGGGGCGACCGGGGGCGACGAGGCATCAGCCCCAGCATTTT. The genes are TRBV5-5 and TRBJ1-5; possibly TRBD1 for D (6 bases). Germline V gene lookup returns CDR1 SGHKS and CDR2 YYEKEE (reference sequence). V was shortened by 0 bases and J by 5 bases, with 21 bases between the two germline ends. The CDR3 spans 18 residues.